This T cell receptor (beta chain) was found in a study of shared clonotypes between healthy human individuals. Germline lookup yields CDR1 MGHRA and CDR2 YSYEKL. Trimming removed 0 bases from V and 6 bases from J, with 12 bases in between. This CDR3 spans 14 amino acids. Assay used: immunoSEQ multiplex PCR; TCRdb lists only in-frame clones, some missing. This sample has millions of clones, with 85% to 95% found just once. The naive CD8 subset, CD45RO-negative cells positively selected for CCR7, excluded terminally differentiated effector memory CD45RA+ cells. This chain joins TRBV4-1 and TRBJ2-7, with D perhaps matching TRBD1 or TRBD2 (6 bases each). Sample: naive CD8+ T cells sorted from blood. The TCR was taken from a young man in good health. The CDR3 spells CASSQDGKGGEQYF. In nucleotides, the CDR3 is TGCGCCAGCAGCCAAGATGGGAAGGGGGGCGAGCAGTACTTC.